The present entry profiles one T cell receptor (beta chain) with its context. Profiling relied on immunoSEQ multiplex PCR, and the TCRdb table lists in-frame clones only, not all of them. The sample carries 150,000 to 200,000 clones, around 90% recorded once. The data originate from a study of control samples from healthy donors and cancer patients. The TCR comes from a woman aged 45-60 years in good health. What was sequenced was blood.

Here the CDR3 DNA reads TGTGCCACCAGCAGAGACATATGGGAATCTGGAAACACCATATATTTT. This gives the protein CATSRDIWESGNTIYF. The V call is TRBV15, the J call TRBJ1-3; D not resolved. Looked up from germline, CDR1 is LNHNV and CDR2 is YYDKDF (reference sequence). This CDR3 contains 16 residues. V was shortened by 0 bases and J by 1 base, with 10 bases between the two germline ends.